This is a list of T cell receptor beta chains from one sample in a study of cytomegalovirus exposure and HLA in healthy donors. Sequencing used immunoSEQ multiplex PCR; TCRdb keeps in-frame clones, though not all of them. The sample lists approximately 120,000 clones, 75% to 80% occurring once. The sequencing input was PBMCs. The receptors originated from a woman aged 40 to 49 in good health and CMV-seronegative. Each CDR3 is given with its conserved first and last residue. The order of the fields is CDR3 length, V gene, J gene, clone size, D gene, CDR3 protein, CDR3 DNA. D genes are given only for firm matches. Rows give clone size only sometimes, using once, few, many, or a class for an expanded clone.

len: 16
v_gene: TRBV28
j_gene: TRBJ1-2
abundance: NA
d_gene: TRBD1
CDR3aa: CASSGGQRPDLRGYTF
CDR3nt: TGTGCCAGCAGTGGGGGACAGAGACCCGATCTGAGAGGCTACACCTTC

len: 10
v_gene: TRBV20-1
j_gene: TRBJ1-3
abundance: NA
d_gene: NA
CDR3aa: CSAQGNTIYF
CDR3nt: TGCAGTGCGCAGGGAAACACCATATATTTT

len: 15
v_gene: TRBV7-6
j_gene: TRBJ2-3
abundance: once
d_gene: TRBD2
CDR3aa: CASSRLSGDGDTQYF
CDR3nt: TGTGCCAGCAGCCGACTTAGCGGGGACGGGGATACGCAGTATTTT

len: 16
v_gene: TRBV7-9
j_gene: TRBJ1-1
abundance: NA
d_gene: NA
CDR3aa: CASSLAQGLGNTEAFF
CDR3nt: TGTGCCAGCAGCTTAGCGCAGGGGTTGGGGAACACTGAAGCTTTCTTT

len: 15
v_gene: TRBV28
j_gene: TRBJ2-7
abundance: NA
d_gene: NA
CDR3aa: CASRPFAGITYEQYF
CDR3nt: TGTGCCAGCAGACCGTTCGCGGGTATAACCTACGAGCAGTACTTC

len: 15
v_gene: TRBV7-2
j_gene: TRBJ2-7
abundance: once
d_gene: TRBD2
CDR3aa: CASSLTSGRGYEQYF
CDR3nt: TGTGCCAGCAGCTTGACTAGCGGGAGAGGGTACGAGCAGTACTTC

len: 14
v_gene: TRBV13
j_gene: TRBJ2-5
abundance: NA
d_gene: TRBD1
CDR3aa: CASSQGQDTETQYF
CDR3nt: TGTGCCAGCAGCCAGGGACAGGATACGGAGACCCAGTACTTC

len: 14
v_gene: TRBV7-2
j_gene: TRBJ1-1
abundance: NA
d_gene: NA
CDR3aa: CASSPGWVNTEAFF
CDR3nt: TGTGCCAGCAGCCCAGGTTGGGTGAACACTGAAGCTTTCTTT

len: 15
v_gene: TRBV5-1
j_gene: TRBJ2-5
abundance: NA
d_gene: NA
CDR3aa: CASSLGADYQETQYF
CDR3nt: TGCGCCAGCAGCTTGGGCGCGGACTACCAAGAGACCCAGTACTTC

len: 15
v_gene: TRBV5-4
j_gene: TRBJ2-5
abundance: few
d_gene: TRBD2
CDR3aa: CASSFSAGEGETQYF
CDR3nt: TGTGCCAGCAGCTTCTCGGCGGGAGAGGGAGAGACCCAGTACTTC

len: 14
v_gene: TRBV18
j_gene: TRBJ2-6
abundance: NA
d_gene: NA
CDR3aa: CASSPGSGANVLTF
CDR3nt: TGTGCCAGCTCACCCGGGTCTGGGGCCAACGTCCTGACTTTC

len: 14
v_gene: TRBV27
j_gene: TRBJ1-5
abundance: NA
d_gene: TRBD1
CDR3aa: CASSLRTGQQPQHF
CDR3nt: TGTGCCAGCAGTTTACGGACAGGCCAGCAGCCCCAGCATTTT

len: 20
v_gene: TRBV19
j_gene: TRBJ2-1
abundance: once
d_gene: TRBD2
CDR3aa: CASSIGIGLAGRQRPNEQFF
CDR3nt: TGTGCCAGTAGTATTGGGATCGGGCTAGCGGGACGTCAGAGGCCAAATGAGCAGTTCTTC

len: 14
v_gene: TRBV27
j_gene: TRBJ2-7
abundance: NA
d_gene: NA
CDR3aa: CASATRQGGDEQYF
CDR3nt: TGTGCCAGCGCAACTCGGCAGGGTGGGGACGAGCAGTACTTC

len: 14
v_gene: TRBV27
j_gene: TRBJ2-3
abundance: NA
d_gene: NA
CDR3aa: CASRRERRTDTQYF
CDR3nt: TGTGCCAGCAGACGGGAGCGGAGGACAGATACGCAGTATTTT

len: 10
v_gene: TRBV20-1
j_gene: TRBJ1-1
abundance: once
d_gene: NA
CDR3aa: CSADSTEAFF
CDR3nt: TGCAGTGCGGACAGCACTGAAGCTTTCTTT

len: 14
v_gene: TRBV6-1
j_gene: TRBJ1-1
abundance: once
d_gene: NA
CDR3aa: CASSPTAMNTEAFF
CDR3nt: TGTGCCAGCAGTCCGACAGCGATGAACACTGAAGCTTTCTTT

len: 13
v_gene: TRBV29-1
j_gene: TRBJ2-7
abundance: NA
d_gene: NA
CDR3aa: CSVEESVGAEQYF
CDR3nt: TGCAGCGTTGAAGAGTCGGTAGGGGCCGAGCAGTACTTC

len: 12
v_gene: TRBV19
j_gene: TRBJ1-2
abundance: NA
d_gene: TRBD1
CDR3aa: CASRTGNYGYTF
CDR3nt: TGTGCGAGTAGGACAGGGAACTATGGCTACACCTTC

len: 15
v_gene: TRBV11-2
j_gene: TRBJ2-5
abundance: NA
d_gene: TRBD2
CDR3aa: CASSLEAAGVGEQYF
CDR3nt: TGTGCCAGCAGCCTAGAGGCTGCGGGAGTGGGAGAGCAGTACTTC

len: 16
v_gene: TRBV6-1
j_gene: TRBJ1-4
abundance: NA
d_gene: TRBD1
CDR3aa: CASSESGGNIGEKLFF
CDR3nt: TGTGCCAGCAGTGAATCAGGGGGCAATATTGGTGAAAAACTGTTTTTT

len: 15
v_gene: TRBV5-4
j_gene: TRBJ2-7
abundance: few
d_gene: NA
CDR3aa: CATSFGGSTAYEQYF
CDR3nt: TGTGCCACCTCCTTTGGTGGCTCGACAGCCTACGAGCAGTACTTC

len: 16
v_gene: TRBV27
j_gene: TRBJ1-5
abundance: NA
d_gene: TRBD1
CDR3aa: CASSFTGQGSGQPQHF
CDR3nt: TGTGCCAGCAGTTTTACCGGACAGGGGAGCGGTCAGCCCCAGCATTTT

len: 17
v_gene: TRBV15
j_gene: TRBJ2-3
abundance: NA
d_gene: TRBD2
CDR3aa: CATSRDYGTSETDTQYF
CDR3nt: TGTGCCACCAGCAGAGATTACGGGACTAGCGAGACAGATACGCAGTATTTT